The 31 T cell receptor beta chains given below trace back to one sample, sequenced in a study of shared T cell receptors in the human thymus. Sequencing used immunoSEQ multiplex PCR; TCRdb keeps in-frame clones, though not all of them. Here the sample spans some 700,000 clones, approximately 83% being singletons. The sample was also linked to a second study, of human thymus T cells.

Sequencing used thymocytes. The receptors shown here come from a girl less than two years old with a congenital heart defect.

The rearrangement joins TRBV7-9 to TRBJ1-5; 11 bases line up with TRBD1. V shed 4 bases and J 0 bases; nucleotides not matched to a gene: 8. Germline V gives CDR1 SEHNR, CDR2 FQNEAQ (reference sequence). The CDR3 spans 18 residues. CDR3 coding DNA: TGTGCCAGCAGCTCCCGGGGGACAGGGGGTTATAGCAATCAGCCCCAGCATTTT. Its protein is CASSSRGTGGYSNQPQHF.

V is TRBV7-6 and J is TRBJ2-2, with D perhaps matching TRBD1 (5 bases). The V and J ends lost 4 bases and 1 base respectively, with 7 bases between them. The CDR3 extends over 14 amino acids. Germline CDR1 reads SGHVS; CDR2 reads FNYEAQ. The CDR3 is CASSSTENTGELFF. The CDR3 nucleotides are TGTGCCAGCAGCTCGACAGAGAACACCGGGGAGCTGTTTTTT.

The rearrangement links TRBV25-1 to TRBJ2-5; 9 bases align to TRBD2. Germline CDR1 reads MGHDK; CDR2 reads SYGVNS. CDR3 length: 14 residues. The J segment lost 1 base and the V segment lost 3 bases, leaving 0 bases of the junction unmatched. CDR3 in amino acids: CASSERGGQETQYF. CDR3 sequence (DNA): TGTGCCAGCAGTGAGCGGGGGGGCCAAGAGACCCAGTACTTC. The full variable domain, with the rest looked up from reference TRBV25-1 and TRBJ2-5, is EADIYQTPRYLVIGTGKKITLECSQTMGHDKMYWYQQDPGMELHLIHYSYGVNSTEKGDLSSESTVSRIRTEHFPLTLESARPSHTSQYLCASSERGGQETQYFGPGTRLLVL.

The rearrangement uses TRBV5-5 and TRBJ1-1; weak D call: TRBD1 (6 bases). Germline V lookup: CDR1 SGHKS, CDR2 YYEKEE (reference sequence). The CDR3 runs 14 residues. V lost 6 bases and J lost 1, with 13 bases in between. The CDR3 bases are TGTGCCAGCAACGAAGACAGGTGGAACACTGAAGCTTTCTTT. This encodes CASNEDRWNTEAFF.

This clone was recorded once. This rearrangement joins TRBV19 to TRBJ2-1; 8 bases map to TRBD2. The CDR3 consists of 15 residues. The junction had 5 bases not matched to a gene; V was cut back by 6 bases and J by 1 base. Germline CDR1 and CDR2: LNHDA and SQIVND (reference sequence). The CDR3 spells CASSQTSESYNEQFF. Written as DNA, the CDR3 is TGTGCCAGTAGCCAGACTAGCGAATCCTACAATGAGCAGTTCTTC.

The rearrangement links TRBV15 to TRBJ1-4, with TRBD1 identical over 7 bases. The germline CDR1 and CDR2 sequences are LNHNV and YYDKDF (reference sequence). The CDR3 contains 16 residues. The trim removed 5 bases at V and 4 bases at J, leaving 10 bases unmatched. The CDR3 sequence is CATSGLRDSNNEKLFF. The CDR3 region has the DNA TGTGCCACCAGCGGTCTCCGGGACAGCAATAATGAAAAACTGTTTTTT.

The chain is built from TRBV6-6 and TRBJ1-2, with 8 nucleotides matching TRBD1. The CDR3 consists of 16 residues. CDR1 and CDR2 from the germline V gene are MNHNY and SVGAGI (reference sequence). V gave up 6 bases and J gave up 1 base; unmatched junction bases: 10. CDR3 nucleotides: TGTGCCAGCAGCGACGACAGGGGCTATGATAACTATGGCTACACCTTC. It translates to CASSDDRGYDNYGYTF.

V is TRBV7-8 and J is TRBJ1-3; D gene uncertain. Trimming took 5 bases from V and 0 from J, leaving 17 bases between them. CDR1 is SGHVS, CDR2 FQNEAQ, per germline. The CDR3 sequence is 17 residues long. Here the CDR3 reads CASSPPMAPRSGNTIYF. The CDR3 DNA reads as TGTGCCAGCAGCCCCCCCATGGCTCCCCGCTCTGGAAACACCATATATTTT.

This chain links TRBV25-1 with TRBJ1-1; 8 bases map to TRBD1. V lost 2 bases, J lost 5 bases, and 16 bases stayed unmatched. The CDR3 is made up of 18 amino acids. Per the germline V gene, CDR1 is MGHDK and CDR2 is SYGVNS. The CDR3 DNA is TGTGCCAGCAGTGAAAGTGCCCCCAGGGGGCTCCGGACGACTGAAGCTTTCTTT. Translation gives CASSESAPRGLRTTEAFF.

The V gene is TRBV6-6, the J gene TRBJ1-4; D possibly corresponds to TRBD1 (5 bases). This CDR3 region has 15 residues. Germline V gene sequence: CDR1 MNHNY, CDR2 SVGAGI (reference sequence). V was clipped by 2 bases and J by 7 bases, with 14 bases between them. The DNA of the CDR3 is TGTGCCAGCAGTTACGGAGGGGTTTTGGGTGAAAAACTGTTTTTT. Residues: CASSYGGVLGEKLFF.

Remarks on this clone: Within the sample, other DNA sequences also encode this same CDR3. J is TRBJ1-2 and V is TRBV14; D not certain. Germline V lookup: CDR1 SGHDN, CDR2 FVKESK. Trimming took 3 bases from V and 4 from J, leaving 6 bases between them. The CDR3 has 12 residues. The CDR3 bases are TGTGCCAGCAGCCAGGGCACCTATGGCTACACCTTC. Amino acid sequence: CASSQGTYGYTF.

The rearrangement uses TRBV5-1 and TRBJ1-2; possibly TRBD1 for D (5 bases). Germline V gene lookup returns CDR1 SGHRS and CDR2 YFSETQ. The CDR3 runs to 15 residues. V was trimmed by 3 bases and J by 5 bases, leaving 17 bases between them. The CDR3 spells CASSYSNRGGYGYTF. The CDR3, as DNA: TGCGCCAGCAGCTACTCGAACCGTGGGGGGTATGGCTACACCTTC.

The chain links TRBV4-2 to TRBJ2-3, with TRBD2 matching 9 bases. The trim removed 3 bases at V and 0 bases at J, leaving 7 bases unmatched. This CDR3 comprises 17 residues. Germline loops: CDR1 LGHNA, CDR2 YNFKEQ. CDR3 loop: CASSQAPSGVSTDTQYF. In DNA, the CDR3 is TGTGCCAGCAGCCAGGCTCCTAGCGGGGTAAGCACAGATACGCAGTATTTT.

The chain carries TRBV6-4 and TRBJ1-5; D remains ambiguous. V dropped 7 bases and J dropped 5 bases, with 18 bases sitting between them. The CDR3 is 15 amino acids. Germline values: CDR1 MRHNA, CDR2 SNTAGT. The CDR3 DNA sequence: TGTGCCAGCAACCGGAGGATTGGCAGGCATCAGCCCCAGCATTTT. Encoded protein: CASNRRIGRHQPQHF.

The genes are TRBV25-1 and TRBJ1-1, with a tentative D call TRBD1 (6 bases). Trimming removed 0 bases from V and 11 bases from J, with 25 bases in between. Germline CDR1 is MGHDK and CDR2 is SYGVNS. CDR3 length: 17 residues. In DNA, the CDR3 is TGTGCCAGCAGTGAATATATTCGGGGGGGGCCCCGTCGGGGGGCTTTCTTT. It translates to CASSEYIRGGPRRGAFF.

In its sample, this clone was seen a few times. This chain joins TRBV19 and TRBJ1-1, with 10 bases matching TRBD1. The CDR3 totals 14 residues. The germline V gene encodes CDR1 LNHDA and CDR2 SQIVND (reference sequence). Trimming took 6 bases from V and 4 from J; bases not matched to a gene: 5. As DNA, the CDR3 is TGTGCCAGTAGGTGGACAGGGGGGAGCACTGAAGCTTTCTTT. Amino acid sequence: CASRWTGGSTEAFF.

The chain carries TRBV6-5 and TRBJ1-6, with unresolved D. CDR1 and CDR2 from the germline V gene are MNHEY and SVGAGI. CDR3 size: 15 residues. With 0 bases removed from V and 6 bases from J, the gap between germline ends came to 9 bases. CDR3 in amino acids: CASSYSFAFNSPLHF. DNA for the CDR3: TGTGCCAGCAGTTACTCATTTGCGTTTAATTCACCCCTCCACTTT.

The chain combines TRBV28 with TRBJ1-5; unclear D gene. The V and J ends lost 5 bases and 0 bases respectively, with 11 bases between them. Germline CDR1 reads MDHEN; CDR2 reads SYDVKM. This CDR3 is built from 15 residues. The CDR3 here is CASSRVRSSNQPQHF. In DNA, the CDR3 is TGTGCCAGCAGTCGGGTGAGGAGTAGCAATCAGCCCCAGCATTTT.

As DNA, the CDR3 is TGTGCCAGCAGTCCTTCCTCGACAGGAATGGAGACCCAGTACTTC. The encoded protein is CASSPSSTGMETQYF. The gene calls are TRBV27 and TRBJ2-5; D perhaps matches TRBD1 (6 bases). This CDR3 spans 15 amino acids. Trimming shortened V by 5 bases and J by 5 bases, and 18 bases separated the two germline ends. Germline V gives CDR1 MNHEY, CDR2 SMNVEV (reference sequence).

This chain uses TRBV2 with TRBJ2-7; 7 positions match TRBD2. This CDR3 region has 17 residues. V shed 11 bases and J 2 bases; nucleotides not matched to a gene: 21. CDR1 is SNHLY, CDR2 FYNNEI, per germline. CDR3 residues: CAGRSSRGVYSAYEQYF. The DNA of the CDR3 is TGTGCCGGACGGTCGAGTCGGGGGGTGTATTCGGCCTACGAGCAGTACTTC.

This CDR3 reads CASSSPISRRTDLTNSYEQYF. CDR3 DNA sequence: TGTGCCAGCAGTTCCCCCATATCTAGGAGGACAGATCTAACAAACTCCTACGAGCAGTACTTC. The gene calls are TRBV28 and TRBJ2-7, with D perhaps TRBD1 (6 bases). V was clipped by 4 bases and J by 0 bases, with 31 bases between them. Germline V lookup: CDR1 MDHEN, CDR2 SYDVKM. There are 21 residues in the CDR3.

The rearrangement uses TRBV30 and TRBJ1-2; TRBD1 matches at 9 bases. Germline V lookup: CDR1 GTSNPN, CDR2 SVGIG (reference sequence). The CDR3 runs 15 residues. Trimming at V came to 2 bases and at J to 8 bases, leaving 12 bases not matched to a gene. The CDR3 region has the DNA TGTGCCTGGAGTACCGGGACAGGGATCTTCGGGGGCTACACCTTC. This sequence encodes CAWSTGTGIFGGYTF.

The rearrangement links TRBV7-8 to TRBJ1-2, with 7 nucleotides matching TRBD1. This CDR3 is 17 amino acids long. V shed 0 bases and J 8 bases; nucleotides not matched to a gene: 15. The germline V gene has CDR1 SGHVS and CDR2 FQNEAQ. DNA for the CDR3: TGTGCCAGCAGCTTAGCGGAATTTCGGAGGGGGCGTTGGGGCTACACCTTC. This sequence encodes CASSLAEFRRGRWGYTF.

This clone turned up a few times. The V and J genes are TRBV14 and TRBJ2-3; 11 bases agree with TRBD2. CDR1 and CDR2 (germline): SGHDN, FVKESK. V lost 5 bases to trimming and J lost 1 base; unmatched junction nucleotides: 8. CDR3 size: 17 residues. The CDR3 DNA reads TGTGCCAGCAGCACCGAACTAGCGGGAGACCGCACAGATACGCAGTATTTT. Protein: CASSTELAGDRTDTQYF.

This clone was recorded only once. The V call is TRBV25-1, the J call TRBJ1-4; TRBD1 might be the D (5 bases). Deletions cut 4 bases from V and 4 bases from J, with 19 bases between. The CDR3 spans 17 residues. CDR1 and CDR2 from the germline V gene are MGHDK and SYGVNS. CDR3 protein: CASSGGTGGSSNEKLFF. In nucleotides, the CDR3 is TGTGCCAGCAGTGGGGGGACGGGAGGCTCCAGTAATGAAAAACTGTTTTTT.

The V and J genes are TRBV4-3 and TRBJ1-2, with TRBD1 identical over 8 bases. Germline lookup yields CDR1 LGHNA and CDR2 YSLEER. The CDR3 totals 15 residues. V lost 2 bases, J lost 4 bases, and 6 bases stayed unmatched. CDR3 loop: CASSQTTGVVYGYTF. The CDR3 DNA follows: TGCGCCAGCAGCCAAACGACAGGGGTTGTCTATGGCTACACCTTC.

The rearrangement uses TRBV4-1 and TRBJ1-4; the D is unclear. V shed 9 bases and J shed 8 bases, with 10 bases lying between them. Per germline, CDR1 MGHRA and CDR2 YSYEKL. This CDR3 region has 11 residues. The CDR3: CASREREKLFF. CDR3 in DNA: TGCGCCAGTAGGGAGAGGGAAAAACTGTTTTTT.

The J gene is TRBJ1-2, the V gene TRBV6-5; 10 bases line up with TRBD1. V was pared by 5 bases and J by 6 bases, with 6 bases of the junction left unmatched. Looked up from germline, CDR1 is MNHEY and CDR2 is SVGAGI. The CDR3 has 14 residues. In DNA, the CDR3 is TGTGCCAGCAGTGAGGGACAGGGGAGAGATGGCTACACCTTC. Amino acid sequence: CASSEGQGRDGYTF.

This clone appeared a single time. This chain joins TRBV5-1 and TRBJ2-1; D unresolved. V lost 4 bases to trimming and J lost 5 bases, with 16 bases between them. This CDR3 has 15 residues. Germline V gene lookup returns CDR1 SGHRS and CDR2 YFSETQ. In DNA, the CDR3 is TGCGCCAGCAGCCCGGCTCCTGGGCGCGACAATGAGCAGTTCTTC. The encoded protein is CASSPAPGRDNEQFF.

This chain links TRBV5-1 with TRBJ2-7, with a weak D call TRBD2 (5 bases). V lost 6 bases and J lost 3, with 13 bases in between. CDR3 size: 13 residues. Germline V gives CDR1 SGHRS, CDR2 YFSETQ. The CDR3 nucleotides read TGCGCCAGCATGCCCCCGGGGAGCTACGAGCAGTACTTC. Translating it yields CASMPPGSYEQYF.

J is TRBJ2-3 and V is TRBV28, with D maybe TRBD2 (6 bases). Per germline, CDR1 MDHEN and CDR2 SYDVKM. CDR3 size: 14 residues. With 6 bases removed from V and 3 bases from J, the gap between germline ends came to 13 bases. Written as DNA, the CDR3 is TGTGCCAGCAGCGACTCGGGGGAGACAGATACGCAGTATTTT. It yields the protein CASSDSGETDTQYF. Full variable domain (remainder filled in from reference TRBV28 and TRBJ2-3): DVKVTQSSRYLVKRTGEKVFLECVQDMDHENMFWYRQDPGLGLRLIYFSYDVKMKEKGDIPEGYSVSREKKERFSLILESASTNQTSMYLCASSDSGETDTQYFGPGTRLTVL.